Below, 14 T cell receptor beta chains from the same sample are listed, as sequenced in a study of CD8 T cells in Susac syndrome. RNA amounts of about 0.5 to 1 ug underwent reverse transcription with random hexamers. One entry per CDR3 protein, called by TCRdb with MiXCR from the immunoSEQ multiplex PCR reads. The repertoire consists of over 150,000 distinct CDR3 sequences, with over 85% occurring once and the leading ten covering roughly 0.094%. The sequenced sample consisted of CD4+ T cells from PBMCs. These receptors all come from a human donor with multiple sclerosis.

The CDR3 DNA sequence: TGTGCCAGCAGTTCCGACAGGGCGGGCGAGCAGTACTTC. Protein: CASSSDRAGEQYF. V and J are TRBV7-9 and TRBJ2-7; 7 bases match TRBD1. Germline V lookup: CDR1 SEHNR, CDR2 FQNEAQ (reference sequence). The CDR3 runs 13 residues. J lost 6 bases, V lost 6 bases, and 8 bases had no gene match.

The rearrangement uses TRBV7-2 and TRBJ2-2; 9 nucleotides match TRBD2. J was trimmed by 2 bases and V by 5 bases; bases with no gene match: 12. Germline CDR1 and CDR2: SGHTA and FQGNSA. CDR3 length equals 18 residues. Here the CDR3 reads CASSPTLMREGNTGELFF. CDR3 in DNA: TGTGCCAGCAGCCCCACGCTAATGCGGGAGGGAAACACCGGGGAGCTGTTTTTT.

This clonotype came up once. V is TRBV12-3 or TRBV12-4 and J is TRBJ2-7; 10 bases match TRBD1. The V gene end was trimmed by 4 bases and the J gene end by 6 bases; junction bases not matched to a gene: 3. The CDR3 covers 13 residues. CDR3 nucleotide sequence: TGTGCCAGCAGTTCCGGGACAGGGGTCGAGCAGTACTTC. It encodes CASSSGTGVEQYF.

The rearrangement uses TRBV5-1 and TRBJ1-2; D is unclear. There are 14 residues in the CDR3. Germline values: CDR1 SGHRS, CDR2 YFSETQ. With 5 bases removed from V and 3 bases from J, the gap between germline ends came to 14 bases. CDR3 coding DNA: TGCGCCAGCAGTTCCACAGTAGGAGACTATGGCTACACCTTC. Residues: CASSSTVGDYGYTF. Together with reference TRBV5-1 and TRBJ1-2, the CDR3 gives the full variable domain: KAGVTQTPRYLIKTRGQQVTLSCSPISGHRSVSWYQQTPGQGLQFLFEYFSETQRNKGNFPGRFSGRQFSNSRSEMNVSTLELGDSALYLCASSSTVGDYGYTFGSGTRLTVV.

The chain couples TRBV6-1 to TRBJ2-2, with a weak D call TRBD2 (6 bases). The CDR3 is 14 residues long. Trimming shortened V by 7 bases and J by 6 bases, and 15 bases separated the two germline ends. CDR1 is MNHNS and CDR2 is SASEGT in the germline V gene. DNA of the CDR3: TGTGCCAGCAACTCGGGACTGGGGGCCGGGGAGCTGTTTTTT. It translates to CASNSGLGAGELFF.

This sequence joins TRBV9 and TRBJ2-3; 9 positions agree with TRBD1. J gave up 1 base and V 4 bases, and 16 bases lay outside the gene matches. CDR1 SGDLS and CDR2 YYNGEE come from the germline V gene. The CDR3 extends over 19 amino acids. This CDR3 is CASSSQPITGGGGTDTQYF. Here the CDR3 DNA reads TGTGCCAGCAGCTCCCAGCCAATTACAGGGGGCGGCGGCACAGATACGCAGTATTTT.

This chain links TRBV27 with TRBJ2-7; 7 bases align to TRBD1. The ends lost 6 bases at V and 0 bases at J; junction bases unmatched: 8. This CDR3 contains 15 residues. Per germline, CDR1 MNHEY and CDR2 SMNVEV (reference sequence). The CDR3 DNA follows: TGTGCCAGCAGCCCCTGGGACAGTTACTCCTACGAGCAGTACTTC. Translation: CASSPWDSYSYEQYF.

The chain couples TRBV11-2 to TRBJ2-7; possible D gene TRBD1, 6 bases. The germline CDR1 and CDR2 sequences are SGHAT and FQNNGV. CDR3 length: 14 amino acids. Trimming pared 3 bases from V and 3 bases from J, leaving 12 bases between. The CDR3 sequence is CASSFPQGSYEQYF. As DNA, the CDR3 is TGTGCCAGCAGCTTCCCGCAGGGGAGCTACGAGCAGTACTTC.

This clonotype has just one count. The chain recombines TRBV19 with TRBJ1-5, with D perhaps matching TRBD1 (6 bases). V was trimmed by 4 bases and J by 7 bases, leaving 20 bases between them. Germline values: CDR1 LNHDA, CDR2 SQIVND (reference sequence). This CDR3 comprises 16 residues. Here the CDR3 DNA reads TGTGCCAGTAGTAAGCCGGTACAGGGAAGTGGGCAGCCCCAGCATTTT. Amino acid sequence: CASSKPVQGSGQPQHF.

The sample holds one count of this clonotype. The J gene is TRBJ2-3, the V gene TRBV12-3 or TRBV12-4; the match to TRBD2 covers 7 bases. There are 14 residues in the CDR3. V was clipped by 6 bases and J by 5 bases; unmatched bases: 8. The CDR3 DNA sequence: TGTGCCAGCAGCACCAGCGGGATGGTAGATACGCAGTATTTT. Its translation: CASSTSGMVDTQYF.

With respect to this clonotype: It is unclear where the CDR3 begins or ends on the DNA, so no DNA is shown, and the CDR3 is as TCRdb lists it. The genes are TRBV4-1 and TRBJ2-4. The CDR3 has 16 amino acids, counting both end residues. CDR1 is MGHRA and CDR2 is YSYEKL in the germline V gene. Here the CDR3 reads CASSQTVLRAKNIQYF.

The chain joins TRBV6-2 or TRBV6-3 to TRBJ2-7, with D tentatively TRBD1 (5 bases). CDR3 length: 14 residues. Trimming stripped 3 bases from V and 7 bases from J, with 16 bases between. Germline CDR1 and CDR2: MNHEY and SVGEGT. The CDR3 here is CASSYGSGLEEQYF. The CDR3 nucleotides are TGTGCCAGCAGTTATGGTTCAGGGCTTGAGGAGCAGTACTTC.

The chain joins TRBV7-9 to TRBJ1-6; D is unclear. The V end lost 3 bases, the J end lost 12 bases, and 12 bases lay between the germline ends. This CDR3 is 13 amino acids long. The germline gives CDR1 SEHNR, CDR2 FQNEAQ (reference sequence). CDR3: CASSFLNGGPLHF. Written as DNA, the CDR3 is TGTGCCAGCAGCTTCCTAAACGGAGGACCCCTCCACTTT. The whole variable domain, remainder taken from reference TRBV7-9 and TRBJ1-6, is DTGVSQNPRHKITKRGQNVTFRCDPISEHNRLYWYRQTLGQGPEFLTYFQNEAQLEKSRLLSDRFSAERPKGSFSTLEIQRTEQGDSAMYLCASSFLNGGPLHFGNGTRLTVT.

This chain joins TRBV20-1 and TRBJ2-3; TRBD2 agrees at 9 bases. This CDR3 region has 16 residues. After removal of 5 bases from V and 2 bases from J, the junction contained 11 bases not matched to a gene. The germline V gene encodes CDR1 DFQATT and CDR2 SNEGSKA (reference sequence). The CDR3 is CSAPQPGTSSTDTQYF. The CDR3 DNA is TGCAGTGCTCCTCAGCCGGGGACTAGCTCCACAGATACGCAGTATTTT.